Listed below are T cell receptor beta chains from one sample, sequenced in a study of shared clonotypes between healthy human individuals. Sequencing used immunoSEQ multiplex PCR; TCRdb keeps in-frame clones, though not all of them. The sample lists 1 million to 1.2 million clones; roughly 77% were seen once. The sample consisted of memory CD4+ T cells from PBMCs. The receptors stem from a man aged 18-30 years in good health. Some clones in this sample may be carry-over from other donors' samples. Each CDR3 is given with its conserved first and last residue. A D gene is named only where the DNA matches it firmly. Clone size is not always given. Where it is, it says once, few, many or a class for expanded clones.

J,D,size,V,CDR3,DNA
TRBJ1-4,.,.,TRBV6-5,CASSRNSATNEKLFF,TGTGCCAGCAGTAGAAACAGTGCAACTAATGAAAAACTGTTTTTT
TRBJ1-1,.,.,TRBV5-1,CASSPGRETLEAFF,TGCGCCAGCAGCCCAGGAAGGGAGACCCTTGAAGCTTTCTTT
TRBJ1-5,.,.,TRBV9,CASSQSSTVAQPQHF,TGTGCCAGCAGCCAGTCCTCGACAGTCGCCCAGCCCCAGCATTTT
TRBJ2-7,.,.,TRBV7-9,CASSFGEGTNSYEQYF,TGTGCCAGCAGCTTTGGGGAGGGGACAAACTCCTACGAGCAGTACTTC
TRBJ2-7,.,.,TRBV2,CASSEWGDTDEQYF,TGTGCCAGCAGTGAATGGGGGGACACTGACGAGCAGTACTTC
TRBJ2-3,TRBD1,.,TRBV18,CASSPPNRGSGTDTQYF,TGTGCCAGCTCACCACCGAACAGGGGCTCGGGCACAGATACGCAGTATTTT
TRBJ1-5,.,once,TRBV2,CASTGISGRGWSSNQPQHF,TGTGCCAGCACAGGGATCTCCGGACGGGGATGGTCTAGCAATCAGCCCCAGCATTTT
TRBJ2-3,TRBD2,.,TRBV9,CASSVRGLAGGPGSTDTQYF,TGTGCCAGCAGCGTGAGGGGATTAGCGGGAGGGCCGGGTAGCACAGATACGCAGTATTTT
TRBJ2-7,.,.,TRBV28,CASSGLAALYEQYF,TGTGCCAGCAGTGGGCTAGCAGCCCTCTACGAGCAGTACTTC
TRBJ2-7,.,.,TRBV5-1,CASSDSYSYEQYF,TGCGCCAGCTCGGACTCGTACTCCTACGAGCAGTACTTC
TRBJ1-2,.,.,TRBV28,CASSSWDRDYGYTF,TGTGCCAGCAGTTCATGGGACCGGGACTATGGCTACACCTTC
TRBJ1-4,.,few,TRBV2,CASTGWGGNEKLFF,TGTGCCAGCACCGGGTGGGGAGGAAATGAAAAACTGTTTTTT
TRBJ2-3,.,once,TRBV2,CASKREADTQYF,TGTGCCAGCAAAAGGGAGGCGGATACGCAGTATTTT
TRBJ2-7,TRBD2,once,TRBV28,CASSLSSGSSYEQYF,TGTGCCAGCAGTTTAAGTAGCGGGAGCTCCTACGAGCAGTACTTC
TRBJ2-3,TRBD2,.,TRBV9,CASSGAGGWVAGTETDTQYF,TGTGCCAGCAGCGGCGCCGGGGGTTGGGTAGCGGGAACAGAGACAGATACGCAGTATTTT
TRBJ2-7,.,.,TRBV5-1,CASSLEAGTYEQYF,TGCGCCAGCAGCTTGGAGGCAGGGACCTACGAGCAGTACTTC
TRBJ1-2,.,few,TRBV4-3,CASSPGTLTSGYTF,TGCGCCAGCAGCCCGGGGACACTGACATCTGGCTACACCTTC
TRBJ2-3,TRBD1,.,TRBV5-1,CASSYGTGAEDTQYF,TGCGCCAGCAGCTACGGGACAGGGGCCGAAGATACGCAGTATTTT
TRBJ1-5,TRBD1,.,TRBV15,CATQDRGGGNQPQHF,TGTGCCACCCAGGACAGGGGCGGAGGCAATCAGCCCCAGCATTTT
TRBJ1-6,.,.,TRBV30,CAWSDRVGSPLHF,TGTGCCTGGAGTGACAGGGTGGGGTCACCCCTCCACTTT
TRBJ2-3,.,few,TRBV15,CATQTGWDSDTQYF,TGTGCCACCCAGACAGGTTGGGACTCAGATACGCAGTATTTT
TRBJ1-1,TRBD1,few,TRBV7-9,CASSLQGDTEAFF,TGTGCCAGCAGCTTACAGGGGGACACTGAAGCTTTCTTT
TRBJ2-1,.,.,TRBV6-1,CASRTEKGGEQFF,TGTGCCAGCAGGACTGAAAAGGGGGGTGAGCAGTTCTTC
TRBJ1-5,.,.,TRBV2,CASSEWTVSNQPQHF,TGTGCCAGCAGTGAATGGACGGTGAGCAATCAGCCCCAGCATTTT
TRBJ2-1,TRBD2,many,TRBV2,CASSYRVAGGYNEQFF,TGTGCCAGCAGCTATCGGGTAGCGGGAGGATACAATGAGCAGTTCTTC
TRBJ1-1,.,.,TRBV21-1,CASSKGAGGNTEAFF,TGTGCCAGCAGCAAAGGGGCCGGGGGGAACACTGAAGCTTTCTTT
TRBJ2-7,.,.,TRBV19,CASSGAREQYF,TGTGCCAGTAGTGGGGCACGCGAGCAGTACTTC
TRBJ2-7,.,.,TRBV19,CASSIASGRTTYEQYF,TGTGCCAGTAGTATAGCGTCGGGGCGAACGACCTACGAGCAGTACTTC
TRBJ1-1,TRBD1,.,TRBV5-1,CDSSLETGNTETFF,TGCGACAGCAGCTTGGAGACAGGGAACACTGAAACTTTCTTT
TRBJ2-1,.,once,TRBV11-2,CASSLDRSGLGIF,TGTGCCAGCAGCTTAGATCGATCGGGGTTAGGAATCTTC
TRBJ2-6,.,.,TRBV12-5,CATQSGKSGANVLTF,TGTGCTACCCAGTCGGGGAAATCTGGGGCCAACGTCCTGACTTTC
TRBJ1-1,.,once,TRBV4-2,CASSQSPNTEAFF,TGTGCCAGCAGCCAAAGTCCAAACACTGAAGCTTTCTTT
TRBJ2-7,.,.,TRBV28,CASSLGGGSYEQYF,TGTGCCAGCAGTTTAGGTGGGGGCTCCTACGAGCAGTACTTC
TRBJ1-1,.,.,TRBV11-2,CASSRGRSTEAFF,TGTGCCAGCAGCCGTGGGCGCAGCACTGAAGCTTTCTTT
TRBJ1-2,TRBD1,.,TRBV7-2,CASSEWDRGNNYGYTF,TGTGCCAGCAGCGAGTGGGACAGGGGAAATAACTATGGCTACACCTTC
TRBJ2-7,TRBD2,.,TRBV29-1,CSVRGRAGAYEQYF,TGCAGCGTAAGGGGGAGAGCGGGAGCGTACGAGCAGTACTTC
TRBJ1-5,.,.,TRBV6-1,CASRQGSLNQPQHF,TGTGCCAGCAGGCAGGGTTCGCTCAATCAGCCCCAGCATTTT
TRBJ1-2,TRBD1,.,TRBV28,CASRDRGGYTF,TGTGCCAGCAGAGACAGGGGGGGCTACACCTTC
TRBJ2-7,TRBD2,once,TRBV7-9,CASSLVGTSGSHEQYF,TGTGCCAGCAGCTTAGTGGGGACTAGCGGGAGCCACGAGCAGTACTTC
TRBJ2-7,TRBD2,.,TRBV7-2,CASSQSGTSGTRGEQYF,TGTGCCAGCAGCCAATCAGGGACTAGCGGAACGCGAGGCGAGCAGTACTTC
TRBJ2-1,TRBD1,.,TRBV5-1,CASSSGTGPLGEQFF,TGCGCCAGCAGCTCCGGGACAGGGCCGCTAGGTGAGCAGTTCTTC
TRBJ2-7,TRBD2,.,TRBV5-6,CASSLYAGGPHEQYF,TGTGCCAGCAGCTTGTACGCGGGAGGGCCACACGAGCAGTACTTC
TRBJ1-2,.,.,TRBV27,CASSSREGGYTF,TGTGCCAGCAGTTCGCGGGAGGGTGGCTACACCTTC
TRBJ2-7,.,.,TRBV1,CTSSQEDWLGRASGRAPHEQYF,TGCACCAGCAGCCAAGAGGACTGGTTGGGCCGGGCTAGCGGGAGGGCCCCCCACGAGCAGTACTTC
TRBJ2-7,TRBD2,.,TRBV6-1,CASSEREGTSGYEQYF,TGTGCCAGCAGTGAAAGGGAGGGGACTAGCGGCTACGAGCAGTACTTC
TRBJ2-1,.,.,TRBV27,CASSFMIGGNEQFF,TGTGCCAGCAGTTTTATGATAGGGGGGAATGAGCAGTTCTTC
TRBJ2-7,.,.,TRBV19,CASSIASRRFEQYF,TGTGCCAGTAGTATAGCTAGCAGAAGGTTCGAGCAGTACTTC
TRBJ1-1,TRBD1,.,TRBV10-2,CASTLDRGPGTEAFF,TGCGCCAGCACTTTGGACAGGGGGCCAGGCACTGAAGCTTTCTTT
TRBJ1-1,.,.,TRBV5-1,CASSLEGPGNTEAFF,TGCGCCAGCAGCTTGGAAGGACCAGGGAACACTGAAGCTTTCTTT
TRBJ1-1,.,.,TRBV2,CASSPRGNTEAFF,TGTGCCAGCAGTCCACGGGGGAACACTGAAGCTTTCTTT
TRBJ2-7,.,once,TRBV11-1,CASSLDGAADYEQYF,TGTGCCAGCAGCTTAGACGGTGCGGCGGACTACGAGCAGTACTTC
TRBJ1-3,.,.,TRBV19,CASSWGSGNTIYF,TGTGCCAGTTCATGGGGCTCTGGAAACACCATATATTTT
TRBJ2-7,TRBD1,.,TRBV7-2,CASSLPPGQGFPEQYF,TGTGCCAGCAGCTTACCCCCGGGACAGGGATTTCCCGAGCAGTACTTC
TRBJ2-7,.,many,TRBV28,CASSQTANYEQYF,TGTGCCAGCAGTCAGACAGCGAACTACGAGCAGTACTTC
TRBJ2-7,TRBD1,.,TRBV18,CASSTNRWTGGYEQYF,TGTGCCAGCTCGACCAATCGTTGGACAGGGGGGTACGAGCAGTACTTC
TRBJ2-7,.,.,TRBV28,CASTRTVYEQYF,TGTGCCAGCACCCGGACTGTTTACGAGCAGTACTTC
TRBJ1-1,TRBD1,few,TRBV18,CASSDVQGAITEAFF,TGTGCCAGCTCGGACGTACAGGGGGCAATCACTGAAGCTTTCTTT
TRBJ1-2,.,.,TRBV5-1,CASSSRLGQWSGYTF,TGCGCCAGCAGCTCGCGTTTAGGACAGTGGTCTGGCTACACCTTC
TRBJ2-5,.,.,TRBV11-2,CASSSNGRRETQYF,TGTGCCAGCAGTTCTAATGGTAGACGAGAGACCCAGTACTTC
TRBJ2-3,.,once,TRBV5-1,CASSLGGRGADTQYF,TGCGCCAGCAGCTTGGGGGGAAGAGGCGCAGATACGCAGTATTTT